The source of this TCR beta chain is a study of CXCR3-negative and CXCR3-positive naive CD8 T cells. Study results and caveats: TRB CDR3 properties served as the basis for inferring TCR strength, and surface CD5 was comparable between naive subsets. The TRB CDR3s that CXCR3-positive naive cells carried were more hydrophobic than those of CXCR3-negative naive cells. After cryopreservation, CXCR3 expression dropped partially; most assays used fresh PBMCs.

The germline gives CDR1 LGHDT, CDR2 YNNKEL (reference sequence). The CDR3 totals 15 residues. 5' RACE with UMI labels generated the TRB cDNA libraries. TCRdb reanalyzed the 5' RACE reads and collapses them to one entry per CDR3 protein, without DNA. The sample table includes several thousand distinct CDR3 sequences. To note about this clonotype: Antigen unknown.

Each CD8+ T cell subset was sorted in triplicate, approximately 300,000 cells each. Naive CD8+ T cells showed CD45RO-CCR7+CD27+CD95-. The TCR originated in a human donor in good health. Some clones in this sample may be carry-over from other donors' samples. The sample consisted of naive CXCR3+ CD8+ T cells from blood. The subset denotes: CD45RO-CCR7+CD27+CD95- naive CD8+ T cells expressing CXCR3 (TNR3+). V usage is TRBV3-1 and J usage is TRBJ2-1; checking the TCRdb D call of TRBD2 is not possible without DNA. This CDR3 reads CASSRLAGGDNEQFF.